This T cell receptor beta chain was sequenced in a study of T cell changes during pregnancy in multiple sclerosis (dated by TCRdb to between 2017 and 2020). The study in broad terms: The study examined how the T cell repertoire changed over the course of pregnancy in women with multiple sclerosis.

As for this clone: Its antigen remains undetermined. The record has no base qualities; no much larger clone is one base away.

The germline V gene yields MNHEY for CDR1 and SVGAGI for CDR2. The junction shows trimming of 8 bases on V and 0 bases on J, and the gene matches do not reach 8 bases of it. The CDR3 sequence holds 15 residues, the cysteine and phenylalanine included. Only the CDR3 portion is preserved as DNA: 45 bases, with reading frame beginning at the first base. Library creation used the immunoSEQ multiplex PCR assay. TCRdb obtained this table from immuneACCESS and retained in-frame rearrangements with V and J assigned. These tables miss some clones; where compared with another copy, unresolved V genes account for less than half of the shortfall, and the remainder is unexplained. Across this sample there are 34,000 or so clones, with 90% seen only once. Around an eighth of the sample belongs to the ten largest clones.

This receptor chain uses TRBV6-5 and TRBJ2-3, and 7 junctional nucleotides match TRBD2. The source is a female donor with multiple sclerosis, enrolled in a pregnancy study. The sample consisted of CD8+ T cells from peripheral blood mononuclear cells, taken in the first trimester of pregnancy. The DNA is TGTGCCAGCCACTTAGGGCGGGGGAGCACAGATACGCAGTATTTT. Translated, this gives CASHLGRGSTDTQYF.